This T cell receptor (beta chain) derives from a study of identifying expanded T cells in peripheral blood. The CDR3 runs 13 residues. Per germline, CDR1 MDHEN and CDR2 SYDVKM. Between the trimmed V and J ends, which lost 7 bases and 2 bases, there was a span of 8 bases. Here immunoSEQ multiplex PCR was the method, and the copy in TCRdb shows in-frame clones only, minus some. The profile shows approximately 100,000 clones, 88% of them singletons. The chain is built from TRBV28 and TRBJ1-4, with D uncertain. The receptor was isolated from a person aged 18 to 75 in good health. The sequenced sample was blood. The CDR3 DNA is TGTGCCAGCATGGTTGGGACTAATGAAAAACTGTTTTTT. Amino acid sequence: CASMVGTNEKLFF. The entire variable domain, with the rest obtained from reference TRBV28 and TRBJ1-4, is as follows: DVKVTQSSRYLVKRTGEKVFLECVQDMDHENMFWYRQDPGLGLRLIYFSYDVKMKEKGDIPEGYSVSREKKERFSLILESASTNQTSMYLCASMVGTNEKLFFGSGTQLSVL.